In its sample, the clone carrying this T cell receptor beta chain was seen a few times. The data belong to a study of regulatory T cells in long-lasting Graves disease. In building TCR beta libraries, iRepertoire HTBI primers were used together with Arm-PCR of CDR3 regions. TCRdb reprocessed the multiplex PCR reads via MiXCR and lists one record per CDR3 protein. The profile shows some 500,000 distinct CDR3 sequences, about 16% of them singletons. This CDR3 comprises 15 residues. Germline V gives CDR1 LNHDA, CDR2 SQIVND (reference sequence). The V gene lost 11 bases and the J gene lost 0 bases, with 17 bases spanning the gap. As to time point: newly diagnosed GD, antithyroid drugs for less than 3 months. There was RNA extracted from PBMCs, and the TCR library was made from it. These data were also filed under a second study, of T cells in Graves' hyperthyroidism and ophthalmopathy. That work states: The HTBI set primed first-round TCR CDR3 RT-PCR.

This sequence joins TRBV19 and TRBJ1-5; perhaps TRBD1 as D (5 bases). The specimen comprised peripheral blood mononuclear cells (PBMCs), sampled at new diagnosis, from a patient treated with antithyroid drugs. The clonotype was recovered from a woman aged 35-65 years with Graves disease. The CDR3 here is CASRGGALSNQPQHF. CDR3 DNA sequence: TGTGCCTCCCGAGGAGGGGCGCTTAGCAATCAGCCCCAGCATTTT.